This TCR beta chain was recovered during a study of T cell responses to AZD1222 COVID-19 vaccine (dated by TCRdb to about 2021). For context, the study as a whole: Because spike-specific TCR depth and breadth did not differ between the two schedules, AZD1222 recipients who got a second dose at roughly 4 weeks were pooled with those who got a second dose at roughly 12 weeks. Enrollment into the trials was organized by age into subgroups of 18-55, 56-69 and 70-plus years, and those subgroups contained about 160, 30 and 59 TCR-sequenced participants, respectively. TCR sequencing covered roughly 230 trial participants: 200 to 210 given two doses of AZD1222 and approximately 25 given two doses of MenACWY control vaccine. Broader findings and caveats from the paper: The whole spike protein was spanned by vaccine-associated CD4 TCRs, and dominant responses were seen in regions 160-218 and 743-854. Participants were mostly white British and included more females than males, and it was suggested by the authors that clonal diversity may have been underestimated. Conclusions about previously exposed vaccinees are limited, since just six AZD1222 recipients were seropositive for SARS-CoV-2 at baseline. Reportedly, close to half of the unique spike-specific TCRs recognized epitopes lying outside the regions that are mutated in the B.1.351 and B.1.1.7 variants. Spike-specific TCR breadth and depth rose significantly after two AZD1222 doses compared with day 0 and with MenACWY recipients. Because no day 14 peak-response samples were available, the repertoires could be characterized only after the peak T cell response. In the small 56-69-year group, the increase in depth fell short of significance, most likely because of low power.

Interpreted using the paper, the time point label stands for: baseline before first vaccination. Vaccinee samples were obtained from the UK trials COV001 and COV002, which included a single-blind randomized controlled phase 2/3 trial of AZD1222 (ChAdOx1 nCoV-19) in healthy adults. For TCRbeta chain sequencing, PBMC samples were collected from trial participants at day 0 and at day 28 after the second dose. As regards this clone: Its antigen is unknown. No quality values exist for individual bases; no much larger clone is one base distant.

The CDR3 regions of human TCRbeta chains were subjected to immunosequencing. Turning to the authors' computational methods: TCRs in the repertoires were matched against a reference library of SARS-CoV-2-specific TCRs that had been generated with the MIRA antigen-specificity platform. Breadth was defined as the fraction of unique TCRs that were SARS-CoV-2-associated, and depth was defined as the fraction of total T cells that were SARS-CoV-2-associated. Each spike-specific TCR was assigned to its reactive spike region and to a CD4 or CD8 class using the MIRA data. Log10-transformed breadth and depth values were compared by one-way ANOVA with Sidak's multiple comparisons tests. The table comes from immuneACCESS by way of TCRdb, which keeps in-frame sequences with V and J called. Part of the clones is missing from these tables; in studies checked, under half for an unresolved V gene and the rest for unknown reasons. V and J calls and clone size are as listed in that table; D and trimming were resolved from the DNA. This sample is represented by 70,000 or so clones; roughly 84% of them were singletons. Of the sample, 20% to 30% is held by the ten largest clones.

The sequences come from peripheral blood, collected on day 0 of AZD1222 vaccination. This clonotype was obtained from an adult in good health.

CDR3 sequence: CASSRLIPYEQYF. Read as DNA, the sequence is TGTGCCAGCAGCCGACTGATCCCCTACGAGCAGTACTTC. The chain uses TRBV5-4 and TRBJ2-7, with the D gene uncertain. V is pared back by 4 bases and J by 2 bases, with 10 bases lying between the germline termini. CDR1 and CDR2 (SGHNT, YYREEE) derive from the germline V gene (reference sequence). The CDR3, from cysteine to phenylalanine, totals 13 residues. Kept here is only the CDR3 DNA, which spans 39 bases and is read in frame from base 1. The CDR3 plus the reference TRBV5-4 and TRBJ2-7 genes for the other parts give the full variable domain: ETGVTQSPTHLIKTRGQQVTLRCSSQSGHNTVSWYQQALGQGPQFIFQYYREEENGRGNFPPRFSGLQFPNYSSELNVNALELDDSALYLCASSRLIPYEQYFGPGTRLTVT.